The 29 T cell receptor beta chains below come from one sample, sequenced in a study of cytomegalovirus exposure and HLA in healthy donors. The study ran its PCR with 60 Vbeta and 13 Jbeta primers. Clones were read by immunoSEQ multiplex PCR, and TCRdb kept only the in-frame ones, dropping some. The sample lists 150,000 to 200,000 clones; 70% to 85% were seen once. Source material: PBMCs. The receptor set was obtained from a man in his late teens or twenties in good health and CMV-seronegative.

The chain employs TRBV7-9 and TRBJ1-2, with a possible D match to TRBD1 (5 bases). Germline-derived CDR1 and CDR2 are SEHNR and FQNEAQ (reference sequence). The CDR3 has 13 residues. V gave up 7 bases and J gave up 5 bases, with 14 bases separating them. Here the CDR3 reads CASTWGGMYGYTF. CDR3 sequence (DNA): TGTGCCAGCACCTGGGGGGGAATGTATGGCTACACCTTC. Full variable domain (outside the CDR3, taken from reference TRBV7-9 and TRBJ1-2): DTGVSQNPRHKITKRGQNVTFRCDPISEHNRLYWYRQTLGQGPEFLTYFQNEAQLEKSRLLSDRFSAERPKGSFSTLEIQRTEQGDSAMYLCASTWGGMYGYTFGSGTRLTVV.

For the CDR3, the DNA is TGCGCCAGCAGCCAAAATTCGGGAGTGGGGAACATTCAGTACTTC. Residues: CASSQNSGVGNIQYF. This sequence joins TRBV4-3 and TRBJ2-4; TRBD2 might be the D (6 bases). The CDR3 totals 15 residues. Germline assignment: CDR1 LGHNA and CDR2 YSLEER. V was clipped by 2 bases and J by 7 bases, with 15 bases between them.

The chain employs TRBV5-6 and TRBJ2-7; D possibly corresponds to TRBD1 (6 bases). The germline V gene has CDR1 SGHDT and CDR2 YYEEEE. The CDR3 extends over 16 amino acids. Trimming stripped 1 base from V and 7 bases from J, with 21 bases between. The chain's CDR3 is CASSLTYGGSPGEQYF. CDR3 in DNA: TGTGCCAGCAGCTTGACGTATGGGGGCTCACCGGGAGAGCAGTACTTC.

The rearrangement links TRBV27 to TRBJ2-7, with TRBD1 identical over 10 bases. Germline assignment: CDR1 MNHEY and CDR2 SMNVEV (reference sequence). V shed 5 bases and J 7 bases; nucleotides not matched to a gene: 11. The CDR3 length is 15 residues. The DNA of the CDR3 is TGTGCCAGCAGTCATCCGGGACAGGGGCGGGGGGAGCAGTACTTC. Translation: CASSHPGQGRGEQYF.

In this sample, this clone turned up a few times. The chain links TRBV5-1 to TRBJ2-7; D possibly corresponds to TRBD2 (5 bases). The V and J ends lost 0 bases and 4 bases respectively, with 14 bases between them. Germline V gives CDR1 SGHRS, CDR2 YFSETQ. This CDR3 contains 15 residues. Here the CDR3 reads CASSLALGERYEQYF. The CDR3 coding sequence is TGCGCCAGCAGCTTGGCGCTCGGGGAGAGGTACGAGCAGTACTTC.

The chain recombines TRBV27 with TRBJ1-1; no clear D. V lost 10 bases and J 3 bases, leaving 15 bases between the germline ends. The CDR3 totals 13 residues. Germline CDR1 reads MNHEY; CDR2 reads SMNVEV (reference sequence). The CDR3 nucleotides are TGTGCCACCTCCTCGTTACTCTACACTGAAGCTTTCTTT. It yields the protein CATSSLLYTEAFF.

The chain is built from TRBV5-6 and TRBJ1-1; D not resolved. CDR3 size: 15 residues. Trimming cost V 6 bases and J 6 bases, with 21 bases left between them. The germline gives CDR1 SGHDT, CDR2 YYEEEE. The CDR3 here is CASTLLGVELSEAFF. The CDR3 DNA sequence: TGTGCCAGCACCCTTCTCGGGGTGGAATTGTCTGAAGCTTTCTTT.

The chain has TRBV18 and TRBJ2-1; D is perhaps TRBD1 (5 bases). Trimming shortened V by 1 base and J by 5 bases, and 18 bases separated the two germline ends. CDR3 length: 17 residues. Germline V lookup: CDR1 KGHSH, CDR2 LQKENI. The CDR3, as DNA: TGTGCCAGCTCACCACTTCTAGGACAAACTACAAACAATGAGCAGTTCTTC. Protein sequence: CASSPLLGQTTNNEQFF.

The genes are TRBV5-1 and TRBJ1-5; TRBD1 agrees at 9 bases. Germline assignment: CDR1 SGHRS and CDR2 YFSETQ. V lost 4 bases, J lost 4 bases, and 6 bases stayed unmatched. The length of the CDR3 is 15 residues. In DNA form, the CDR3 reads TGCGCCAGCAGCCCCGGGACAGGGCTAAATCAGCCCCAGCATTTT. It yields the protein CASSPGTGLNQPQHF.

The rearrangement joins TRBV15 to TRBJ2-1, with D uncertain. The CDR3 is 14 amino acids. The V gene's germline CDR1 is LNHNV and CDR2 YYDKDF (reference sequence). V was pared by 0 bases and J by 4 bases, with 7 bases between. In DNA, the CDR3 is TGTGCCACCAGCAGAGATAACGGTTACAATGAGCAGTTCTTC. This sequence encodes CATSRDNGYNEQFF. Variable domain in full (rest from reference TRBV15 and TRBJ2-1): DAMVIQNPRYQVTQFGKPVTLSCSQTLNHNVMYWYQQKSSQAPKLLFHYYDKDFNNEADTPDNFQSRRPNTSFCFLDIRSPGLGDTAMYLCATSRDNGYNEQFFGPGTRLTVL.

The gene calls are TRBV13 and TRBJ2-3; D possibly corresponds to TRBD1 (6 bases). CDR1 is PRHDT and CDR2 is FYEKMQ in the germline V gene (reference sequence). Trimming shortened V by 8 bases and J by 2 bases, and 14 bases separated the two germline ends. The CDR3 is made up of 14 amino acids. The CDR3 loop is CASVGQLDTDTQYF. CDR3 DNA: TGTGCCAGCGTCGGACAGCTCGACACAGATACGCAGTATTTT.

The J gene is TRBJ1-1, the V gene TRBV27; D unresolved. The germline CDR1 and CDR2 sequences are MNHEY and SMNVEV (reference sequence). This CDR3 has 13 residues. V lost 5 bases, J lost 2 bases, and 9 bases lay in between. CDR3 in amino acids: CASSPGYNTEAFF. CDR3 DNA: TGTGCCAGCAGTCCGGGTTACAACACTGAAGCTTTCTTT.

The V gene is TRBV5-4, the J gene TRBJ2-6, with D possibly matching TRBD1 (6 bases). The V end lost 0 bases, the J end lost 2 bases, and 15 bases lay between the germline ends. The CDR3 extends over 18 amino acids. Looked up from germline, CDR1 is SGHNT and CDR2 is YYREEE (reference sequence). The CDR3 DNA is TGTGCCAGCAGCTTGGATAAACAGGGATCCCCTGGGGCCAACGTCCTGACTTTC. Amino acids: CASSLDKQGSPGANVLTF.

V usage is TRBV27 and J usage is TRBJ1-1; 10 bases match TRBD1. The trim removed 3 bases at V and 4 bases at J, leaving 8 bases unmatched. The CDR3 length is 16 residues. The V gene's germline CDR1 is MNHEY and CDR2 SMNVEV (reference sequence). CDR3 nucleotide sequence: TGTGCCAGCAGTTTGGGTGGACAGGGGGTGAGCACTGAAGCTTTCTTT. It encodes CASSLGGQGVSTEAFF.

This clone was counted a single time. CDR3 DNA sequence: TGTGCCAGCAGCTTAATAGGGGGCCAAGAGACCCAGTACTTC. It yields the protein CASSLIGGQETQYF. The chain has TRBV7-3 and TRBJ2-5, with a tentative D call TRBD1 (6 bases). The CDR3 is 14 residues long. CDR1 is SGHTA and CDR2 is FQGTGA in the germline V gene. The ends were cut back, 1 base at V and 1 base at J, with 7 bases in the middle.

V is TRBV6-5 and J is TRBJ2-3; possible D gene TRBD1, 6 bases. This CDR3 region has 14 residues. V was shortened by 3 bases and J by 1 base, with 8 bases between the two germline ends. Germline values: CDR1 MNHEY, CDR2 SVGAGI. CDR3 residues: CASSYRQGTDTQYF. CDR3 DNA sequence: TGTGCCAGCAGTTATCGACAGGGCACAGATACGCAGTATTTT.

V is TRBV10-1 and J is TRBJ2-5, with 12 bases lining up with TRBD2. The germline V gene encodes CDR1 WNHNN and CDR2 SYGVQD (reference sequence). This CDR3 has 20 amino acids. The ends lost 2 bases at V and 1 base at J; junction bases unmatched: 14. The CDR3 coding sequence is TGCGCCAGCAGTGAGGCGACCCCTAGCCCGACTAGCGGGGGCCAAGAGACCCAGTACTTC. It codes for CASSEATPSPTSGGQETQYF.

This sequence joins TRBV20-1 and TRBJ1-1, with D uncertain. CDR3 length: 11 residues. The germline V gene encodes CDR1 DFQATT and CDR2 SNEGSKA (reference sequence). V shed 5 bases and J shed 3 bases, with 7 bases lying between them. CDR3 DNA: TGCAGTGCTGCCGACTACACTGAAGCTTTCTTT. This codes for CSAADYTEAFF.

V usage is TRBV4-2 and J usage is TRBJ2-1; tentative D call: TRBD1 (5 bases). The CDR3 loop spans 15 amino acids. V gave up 1 base and J gave up 8 bases, with 15 bases separating them. Germline CDR1 reads LGHNA; CDR2 reads YNFKEQ. Written as DNA, the CDR3 is TGTGCCAGCAGCCAAGTGGGGCGTTCCGTCGATGAGCAGTTCTTC. It encodes CASSQVGRSVDEQFF.

The V call is TRBV27, the J call TRBJ1-4; possibly TRBD1 for D (6 bases). Between the trimmed V and J ends, which lost 2 bases and 10 bases, there was a span of 14 bases. The germline CDR1 and CDR2 sequences are MNHEY and SMNVEV (reference sequence). CDR3 length: 14 residues. The CDR3 DNA sequence: TGTGCCAGCAGTTTAAGATGGGGGGGCCTAAAACTGTTTTTT. Protein sequence: CASSLRWGGLKLFF.

A single count supports this clone. The chain joins TRBV14 to TRBJ1-1; no clear D gene. V lost 1 base and J lost 3, with 18 bases in between. Germline V lookup: CDR1 SGHDN, CDR2 FVKESK. The CDR3 totals 17 residues. The CDR3 nucleotides are TGTGCCAGCAGCCAAGGCAGAGGACTCGCGCGGGACACTGAAGCTTTCTTT. Translated: CASSQGRGLARDTEAFF.

The chain recombines TRBV7-9 with TRBJ1-2; weak D call: TRBD1 (6 bases). The germline V and J ends were trimmed by 5 bases and 7 bases, with 14 bases remaining between them. CDR1 and CDR2 (germline): SEHNR, FQNEAQ (reference sequence). The CDR3 extends over 13 amino acids. CDR3 sequence: CASSVTGWGGYTF. The CDR3 DNA is TGTGCCAGCAGCGTCACAGGGTGGGGTGGCTACACCTTC.

CDR3 region: CASSKASGQTYEQYF. CDR3 nucleotides: TGTGCCAGTAGTAAGGCATCGGGACAGACCTACGAGCAGTACTTC. The chain has TRBV19 and TRBJ2-7; 7 nucleotides agree with TRBD1. With 4 bases clipped from V and 2 bases from J, the junction kept 8 bases outside the gene matches. Germline V gene sequence: CDR1 LNHDA, CDR2 SQIVND (reference sequence). The CDR3 contains 15 residues.

The chain is built from TRBV11-2 and TRBJ2-3; D might be TRBD2 (6 bases). This CDR3 has 16 residues. CDR1 and CDR2 from the germline V gene are SGHAT and FQNNGV. Trimming removed 4 bases at V and 0 bases at J, with 14 bases between. The DNA of the CDR3 is TGTGCCAGCAGCTCGACTAGGGGAACCAGCACAGATACGCAGTATTTT. It codes for CASSSTRGTSTDTQYF.

The CDR3 bases are TGTGCCAGCAGTGGGGGGGAGATGACAGATACGCAGTATTTT. As protein: CASSGGEMTDTQYF. V is TRBV6-4 and J is TRBJ2-3; possibly TRBD2 for D (6 bases). The ends were cut back, 4 bases at V and 3 bases at J, with 11 bases in the middle. Germline CDR1 reads MRHNA; CDR2 reads SNTAGT. There are 14 residues in the CDR3.

The rearrangement uses TRBV28 and TRBJ2-2; D is perhaps TRBD2 (5 bases). V gave up 7 bases and J gave up 5 bases, with 8 bases separating them. CDR3 size: 12 residues. CDR1 and CDR2 from the germline V gene are MDHEN and SYDVKM. The CDR3: CASKRLTGELFF. In DNA form, the CDR3 reads TGTGCCAGCAAGCGGCTTACCGGGGAGCTGTTTTTT.

The chain carries TRBV11-3 and TRBJ1-1; D not resolved. Trimming left V 2 bases short and J 4 bases short, with 11 bases between. This CDR3 is 14 amino acids long. Germline assignment: CDR1 SGHNT and CDR2 YENEEA. The CDR3 reads CASSLSAGFTEAFF. CDR3 sequence (DNA): TGTGCCAGCAGCTTAAGTGCGGGGTTCACTGAAGCTTTCTTT.

The genes are TRBV5-6 and TRBJ2-3, with a possible D match to TRBD1 (6 bases). The ends were cut back, 3 bases at V and 2 bases at J, with 13 bases in the middle. Germline loops: CDR1 SGHDT, CDR2 YYEEEE. The CDR3 totals 15 residues. CDR3 loop: CASSSGETYTDTQYF. CDR3 nucleotide sequence: TGTGCCAGCAGCTCAGGGGAAACGTACACAGATACGCAGTATTTT.

In this sample, this clone turned up once. The V gene is TRBV29-1, the J gene TRBJ2-3, with D possibly TRBD1 on 5 matching bases. Per the germline V gene, CDR1 is SQVTM and CDR2 is ANQGSEA. Trimming removed 4 bases at V and 2 bases at J, with 10 bases between. The CDR3 covers 13 residues. CDR3 amino acids: CSVGGSDTDTQYF. CDR3 in DNA: TGCAGCGTTGGGGGCTCCGACACAGATACGCAGTATTTT.